The next 19 T cell receptor beta chains were all read from a single sample in a study of technical replicates of blood from several donors. Method: immunoSEQ multiplex PCR; TCRdb's copy keeps in-frame clones and lacks some. The sample has about 85,000 clones; 94% are singletons. Sequencing was carried out using T cells isolated from PBMCs. These receptors originate from a human donor in good health.

V is TRBV28 and J is TRBJ1-2; 10 positions match TRBD1. The germline gives CDR1 MDHEN, CDR2 SYDVKM. The V gene end was trimmed by 2 bases and the J gene end by 6 bases; junction bases not matched to a gene: 12. The CDR3 spans 17 residues. The CDR3 here is CASSLKTGDRGENGYTF. CDR3 coding DNA: TGTGCCAGCAGTTTAAAAACTGGGGACAGGGGAGAGAATGGCTACACCTTC.

The gene calls are TRBV2 and TRBJ1-4; possibly TRBD1 for D (5 bases). The germline CDR1 and CDR2 sequences are SNHLY and FYNNEI. Trimming removed 3 bases at V and 0 bases at J, with 11 bases between. This CDR3 comprises 16 residues. The CDR3 spells CASSEGQGATNEKLFF. In nucleotides, the CDR3 is TGTGCCAGCAGTGAGGGGCAGGGTGCAACTAATGAAAAACTGTTTTTT.

This rearrangement joins TRBV6-5 to TRBJ2-5; D is uncertain. The V gene lost 0 bases and the J gene lost 5 bases, with 13 bases spanning the gap. Germline CDR1 MNHEY, CDR2 SVGAGI. This CDR3 has 15 residues. CDR3 DNA sequence: TGTGCCAGCAGTTACTCGAGCCAGGAACGGGAGACCCAGTACTTC. Translating it yields CASSYSSQERETQYF.

This sequence joins TRBV5-1 and TRBJ1-4; 7 nucleotides match TRBD1. The CDR3 has 14 amino acids. J gave up 7 bases and V 3 bases, and 6 bases lay outside the gene matches. Germline CDR1 reads SGHRS; CDR2 reads YFSETQ. As DNA, the CDR3 is TGCGCCAGCAGCTGGACAGGCCAGGGTGAAAAACTGTTTTTT. It encodes CASSWTGQGEKLFF.

The V call is TRBV18, the J call TRBJ1-5, with D tentatively TRBD1 (6 bases). V lost 2 bases and J lost 11, with 16 bases in between. Germline values: CDR1 KGHSH, CDR2 LQKENI. The length of the CDR3 is 14 residues. Written as DNA, the CDR3 is TGTGCCAGCTCACCATCCGGACAGTTCGGGGCCCAGCATTTT. Amino acid sequence: CASSPSGQFGAQHF.

The chain carries TRBV2 and TRBJ2-1; 7 positions match TRBD1. The J segment lost 7 bases and the V segment lost 6 bases, leaving 6 bases of the junction unmatched. Per the germline V gene, CDR1 is SNHLY and CDR2 is FYNNEI. This CDR3 spans 13 amino acids. The CDR3 here is CASSAGTANEQFF. The CDR3 coding sequence is TGTGCCAGCAGCGCCGGGACAGCGAATGAGCAGTTCTTC.

This chain joins TRBV6-1 and TRBJ2-3; 9 bases match TRBD2. With V trimmed by 2 bases and J by 5 bases, 11 bases remained unmatched. In germline, CDR1 is MNHNS, CDR2 SASEGT. This CDR3 comprises 17 residues. The CDR3 coding sequence is TGTGCCAGCAGTGAACGTAGCGGGAGACCACACGGAGATACGCAGTATTTT. It is translated as CASSERSGRPHGDTQYF.

The chain carries TRBV5-1 and TRBJ2-1; 9 bases align to TRBD2. With 4 bases clipped from V and 7 bases from J, the junction kept 15 bases outside the gene matches. The CDR3 has 17 residues. Germline CDR1 reads SGHRS; CDR2 reads YFSETQ. CDR3 bases: TGCGCCAGCAGCCTTCCCTTAGCGGGAGAGGTAGGAAATGAGCAGTTCTTC. Protein sequence: CASSLPLAGEVGNEQFF.

The chain carries TRBV5-1 and TRBJ2-3; weak D call: TRBD2 (7 bases). The CDR3 runs 16 residues. V was shortened by 0 bases and J by 3 bases, with 14 bases between the two germline ends. Germline V gene lookup returns CDR1 SGHRS and CDR2 YFSETQ. CDR3 residues: CASSLEGGARTDTQYF. The CDR3 nucleotides read TGCGCCAGCAGCTTGGAAGGGGGGGCTCGAACAGATACGCAGTATTTT.

The sample holds one count of this clone. The chain carries TRBV11-2 and TRBJ2-7; 7 positions agree with TRBD1. Germline V lookup: CDR1 SGHAT, CDR2 FQNNGV. The ends lost 0 bases at V and 2 bases at J; junction bases unmatched: 4. The CDR3 spans 15 residues. The CDR3 loop is CASSLDPGQPYEQYF. The CDR3 nucleotides read TGTGCCAGCAGCTTAGATCCGGGACAGCCCTACGAGCAGTACTTC.

J is TRBJ1-5 and V is TRBV11-3, with TRBD1 matching over 9 bases. The CDR3 has 15 residues. Trimming cost V 5 bases and J 3 bases; bases outside gene matches: 5. CDR1 is SGHNT, CDR2 YENEEA, per germline. This CDR3 is CASSLGQGDNQPQHF. The CDR3 bases are TGTGCCAGCAGCCTGGGACAGGGTGACAATCAGCCCCAGCATTTT. Full variable domain (missing parts from reference TRBV11-3 and TRBJ1-5): EAGVVQSPRYKIIEKKQPVAFWCNPISGHNTLYWYLQNLGQGPELLIRYENEEAVDDSQLPKDRFSAERLKGVDSTLKIQPAELGDSAVYLCASSLGQGDNQPQHFGDGTRLSIL.

This rearrangement joins TRBV6-6 to TRBJ2-3; D might be TRBD2 (6 bases). The CDR3 runs to 16 residues. V was cut by 6 bases and J by 0 bases, with 16 bases left in between. The V gene's germline CDR1 is MNHNY and CDR2 SVGAGI (reference sequence). CDR3 loop: CASRRPRTTSTDTQYF. The CDR3 bases are TGTGCCAGCAGGCGACCGAGGACTACGAGCACAGATACGCAGTATTTT.

V and J are TRBV4-1 and TRBJ2-1, with 7 nucleotides matching TRBD2. Germline V lookup: CDR1 MGHRA, CDR2 YSYEKL. CDR3 length: 16 amino acids. Trimming cost V 1 base and J 2 bases; bases outside gene matches: 5. The DNA for the CDR3 is TGCGCCAGCAGCCAAGTCCCGGGAGGTGCCTACAATGAGCAGTTCTTC. Amino acids: CASSQVPGGAYNEQFF.

The chain has TRBV4-1 and TRBJ2-7, with TRBD2 identical over 14 bases. This CDR3 spans 19 amino acids. With V trimmed by 4 bases and J by 2 bases, 13 bases remained unmatched. Germline assignment: CDR1 MGHRA and CDR2 YSYEKL. The CDR3 spells CASSRAGLAGGLGTYEQYF. DNA of the CDR3: TGCGCCAGCAGCCGAGCCGGACTAGCGGGAGGACTGGGGACCTACGAGCAGTACTTC.

This chain joins TRBV6-5 and TRBJ2-7, with 8 bases identical to TRBD1. J gave up 1 base and V 5 bases, and 4 bases lay outside the gene matches. Germline V gene sequence: CDR1 MNHEY, CDR2 SVGAGI. This CDR3 is built from 14 residues. In nucleotides, the CDR3 is TGTGCCAGCAGTAGGGACAGGTGGTCCTACGAGCAGTACTTC. Translating gives CASSRDRWSYEQYF.

V is TRBV28 and J is TRBJ2-1, with D possibly matching TRBD2 (7 bases). This CDR3 has 13 amino acids. Trimming shortened V by 2 bases and J by 14 bases, and 16 bases separated the two germline ends. CDR1 and CDR2 from the germline V gene are MDHEN and SYDVKM. The CDR3 DNA reads as TGTGCCAGCAGTTTAAGTGCGGGGGCGGGGAAGTTCTTC. Translating gives CASSLSAGAGKFF.

The chain joins TRBV9 to TRBJ1-1, with unresolved D. V shed 0 bases and J shed 8 bases, with 14 bases lying between them. The CDR3 contains 14 residues. CDR1 and CDR2 (germline): SGDLS, YYNGEE. This chain's CDR3 is CASSVERVGREAFF. As DNA, the CDR3 is TGTGCCAGCAGCGTAGAGAGGGTCGGACGGGAAGCTTTCTTT.

The chain is built from TRBV19 and TRBJ1-5; TRBD1 agrees at 8 bases. Germline V gene data show CDR1 as LNHDA and CDR2 as SQIVND (reference sequence). The CDR3 extends over 18 amino acids. The V gene end was trimmed by 5 bases and the J gene end by 6 bases; junction bases not matched to a gene: 18. CDR3 DNA sequence: TGTGCCAGTAGTTCTCCCGCGGACAGGGTTGGTCGAGGTCAGCCCCAGCATTTT. This translates into CASSSPADRVGRGQPQHF.

This clone was recorded only once. V is TRBV30 and J is TRBJ2-7; unclear D gene. CDR1 is GTSNPN, CDR2 SVGIG, per germline (reference sequence). Trimming took 0 bases from V and 2 from J, leaving 2 bases between them. The CDR3 spans 11 residues. The CDR3 spells CAWSVAYEQYF. CDR3 bases: TGTGCCTGGAGTGTCGCCTACGAGCAGTACTTC.